Each of the 20 T cell receptor beta chains below was sequenced from the same sample in a study of blood T cell repertoires in COVID-19. Using immunoSEQ multiplex PCR, the repertoire was profiled, and TCRdb retains in-frame clones only, with some absent. The table records some 41,000 clones, roughly 90% of them present only once. Sequencing input: peripheral blood. The receptors derive from a human donor in a cohort sampled during active COVID-19.

The genes are TRBV18 and TRBJ1-6, with 8 bases lining up with TRBD1. The CDR3 length is 15 residues. Germline loops: CDR1 KGHSH, CDR2 LQKENI. V lost 8 bases and J lost 1; bases outside the gene matches: 4. CDR3 in DNA: TGTGCCAGCCGTCAGGGGGCTTCCTATAATTCACCCCTCCACTTT. It yields the protein CASRQGASYNSPLHF.

This clone was counted once. The chain links TRBV15 to TRBJ2-1, with 7 bases identical to TRBD1. V gave up 3 bases and J gave up 4 bases; unmatched junction bases: 12. Germline V CDR1 and CDR2: LNHNV, YYDKDF (reference sequence). The CDR3 runs 17 residues. CDR3 sequence: CATSRQDLGTVYNEQFF. CDR3 nucleotide sequence: TGTGCCACCAGCAGGCAGGACTTGGGGACAGTATACAATGAGCAGTTCTTC.

This chain joins TRBV4-3 and TRBJ2-5; 7 positions agree with TRBD2. Trimming cost V 1 base and J 4 bases; bases outside gene matches: 3. The CDR3 runs to 14 residues. Germline CDR1 LGHNA, CDR2 YSLEER. This chain's CDR3 is CASSQGGGGETQYF. As DNA, the CDR3 is TGCGCCAGCAGCCAAGGGGGGGGTGGAGAGACCCAGTACTTC.

The J gene is TRBJ2-2, the V gene TRBV9, with D maybe TRBD1 (5 bases). V dropped 0 bases and J dropped 7 bases, with 10 bases sitting between them. Germline V lookup: CDR1 SGDLS, CDR2 YYNGEE. The CDR3 spans 14 residues. CDR3: CASSVGRVRGELFF. The CDR3 coding sequence is TGTGCCAGCAGCGTAGGCAGGGTACGCGGGGAGCTGTTTTTT.

This rearrangement joins TRBV19 to TRBJ1-2, with TRBD1 as a possible D gene (5 bases). In germline, CDR1 is LNHDA, CDR2 SQIVND (reference sequence). The V and J ends lost 11 bases and 8 bases respectively, with 15 bases between them. This CDR3 is 11 amino acids long. DNA for the CDR3: TGTGCCCTCGCGGGGCTGGGGGGCTACACCTTC. Its translation: CALAGLGGYTF.

This clone was detected once. Other DNA sequences in the same sample also yield this CDR3. This chain connects TRBV5-1 to TRBJ1-1, with unresolved D. The CDR3 totals 14 residues. Germline V lookup: CDR1 SGHRS, CDR2 YFSETQ. Trimming pared 0 bases from V and 1 base from J, leaving 7 bases between. CDR3 nucleotides: TGCGCCAGCAGCTTGGTTGCGGGGAACACTGAAGCTTTCTTT. Translation gives CASSLVAGNTEAFF.

The CDR3 loop reads CASSLGAGPSYEQYF. CDR3 bases: TGCGCCAGCAGCTTGGGGGCAGGTCCCTCCTACGAGCAGTACTTC. The chain couples TRBV5-1 to TRBJ2-7, with no clear D. This CDR3 has 15 residues. The V gene lost 0 bases and the J gene lost 0 bases, with 10 bases spanning the gap. Germline V lookup: CDR1 SGHRS, CDR2 YFSETQ. Supplemented by reference TRBV5-1 and TRBJ2-7, the full variable domain reads KAGVTQTPRYLIKTRGQQVTLSCSPISGHRSVSWYQQTPGQGLQFLFEYFSETQRNKGNFPGRFSGRQFSNSRSEMNVSTLELGDSALYLCASSLGAGPSYEQYFGPGTRLTVT.

The rearrangement links TRBV4-3 to TRBJ1-1, with TRBD1 as a possible D gene (5 bases). V was pared by 0 bases and J by 3 bases, with 14 bases between. Per the germline V gene, CDR1 is LGHNA and CDR2 is YSLEER. The CDR3 totals 16 residues. CDR3 DNA: TGCGCCAGCAGCCAAGAGCTCGGGGGAGGTGACACTGAAGCTTTCTTT. This sequence encodes CASSQELGGGDTEAFF.

This rearrangement joins TRBV4-1 to TRBJ2-3, with D possibly matching TRBD2 (5 bases). The V gene lost 3 bases and the J gene lost 6 bases, with 10 bases spanning the gap. The CDR3 runs 13 residues. Per germline, CDR1 MGHRA and CDR2 YSYEKL. The CDR3 region has the DNA TGCGCCAGCAGCCAGGAGAGGAGGGATACGCAGTATTTT. This gives the protein CASSQERRDTQYF.

The chain has TRBV7-2 and TRBJ1-4; TRBD1 agrees at 11 bases. V lost 5 bases, J lost 7 bases, and 6 bases stayed unmatched. Per germline, CDR1 SGHTA and CDR2 FQGNSA. This CDR3 comprises 15 residues. CDR3 loop: CASSKRTGGVEKLFF. DNA of the CDR3: TGTGCCAGCAGCAAGCGGACAGGGGGCGTTGAAAAACTGTTTTTT.

CDR3 DNA: TGTGCCAGCAGTTTTGGCACAGGGGGTGGAGATGGCTACACCTTC. Its translation is CASSFGTGGGDGYTF. This chain uses TRBV27 with TRBJ1-2, with TRBD1 matching over 8 bases. After removal of 3 bases from V and 6 bases from J, the junction contained 9 bases not matched to a gene. The CDR3 loop spans 15 amino acids. In germline, CDR1 is MNHEY, CDR2 SMNVEV (reference sequence).

The gene calls are TRBV6-5 and TRBJ1-2; D might be TRBD1 (6 bases). CDR1 and CDR2 (germline): MNHEY, SVGAGI. The V end was cut by 0 bases, the J end by 2 bases, with 7 bases between. This CDR3 has 14 residues. The DNA for the CDR3 is TGTGCCAGCAGTTACTCGACAGGAAACTATGGCTACACCTTC. It is translated as CASSYSTGNYGYTF.

The chain joins TRBV18 to TRBJ2-7; 9 bases align to TRBD1. Losses at the gene ends were 6 bases for V and 2 bases for J; bases not matched to a gene: 5. The length of the CDR3 is 14 residues. Germline V CDR1 and CDR2: KGHSH, LQKENI. CDR3 nucleotide sequence: TGTGCCAGCTCTGCCCGGACAGGGGCCTACGAGCAGTACTTC. It codes for CASSARTGAYEQYF.

The chain recombines TRBV28 with TRBJ1-1; D not resolved. The CDR3 sequence is 14 residues long. The ends were cut back, 4 bases at V and 0 bases at J, with 9 bases in the middle. Germline CDR1 and CDR2: MDHEN and SYDVKM. The CDR3, as DNA: TGTGCCAGCAGTTGGGCAAACATGAACACTGAAGCTTTCTTT. Translated: CASSWANMNTEAFF. Using reference TRBV28 and TRBJ1-1 for the parts outside the CDR3, the full variable domain is DVKVTQSSRYLVKRTGEKVFLECVQDMDHENMFWYRQDPGLGLRLIYFSYDVKMKEKGDIPEGYSVSREKKERFSLILESASTNQTSMYLCASSWANMNTEAFFGQGTRLTVV.

The V call is TRBV13, the J call TRBJ2-7; D is uncertain. CDR1 is PRHDT, CDR2 FYEKMQ, per germline (reference sequence). Trimming left V 2 bases short and J 3 bases short, with 5 bases between. This CDR3 comprises 12 residues. The CDR3, as DNA: TGTGCCAGCAGCTTAAACAACTACGAGCAGTACTTC. This sequence encodes CASSLNNYEQYF.

The chain combines TRBV5-1 with TRBJ2-1, with TRBD2 matching 12 bases. With V trimmed by 5 bases and J by 8 bases, 11 bases remained unmatched. Germline lookup yields CDR1 SGHRS and CDR2 YFSETQ. This CDR3 contains 16 residues. The CDR3: CASRKPSGGATDEQFF. The CDR3 DNA is TGCGCCAGCAGAAAGCCTAGCGGGGGGGCCACGGATGAGCAGTTCTTC.

V is TRBV5-6 and J is TRBJ2-7; TRBD1 matches 9 bases. The CDR3 loop spans 15 amino acids. CDR1 is SGHDT, CDR2 YYEEEE, per germline. V lost 6 bases, J lost 6 bases, and 13 bases stayed unmatched. CDR3 sequence reads: CASNTGTGTFGEQYF. CDR3 DNA sequence: TGTGCCAGCAACACCGGGACAGGGACCTTTGGCGAGCAGTACTTC.

The CDR3 coding sequence is TGTGCCAGCAGCTCCGCGATACTCAGGGGGGCAGAGACCCAGTACTTC. Translating it yields CASSSAILRGAETQYF. The chain carries TRBV7-2 and TRBJ2-5; possible D gene TRBD1, 7 bases. The CDR3 has 16 residues. The V and J ends lost 4 bases and 4 bases respectively, with 19 bases between them. Germline V lookup: CDR1 SGHTA, CDR2 FQGNSA.

This rearrangement joins TRBV13 to TRBJ2-1, with D possibly being TRBD2 (6 bases). The CDR3 covers 12 residues. In germline, CDR1 is PRHDT, CDR2 FYEKMQ (reference sequence). Trimming removed 3 bases at V and 12 bases at J, with 12 bases between. The CDR3: CASSFRRDGQFF. In DNA form, the CDR3 reads TGTGCCAGCAGCTTTCGGCGGGATGGGCAGTTCTTC.

The chain couples TRBV30 to TRBJ2-7; a weak D match, TRBD1 (6 bases). V lost 2 bases, J lost 1 base, and 9 bases lay in between. This CDR3 spans 13 amino acids. Per the germline V gene, CDR1 is GTSNPN and CDR2 is SVGIG (reference sequence). CDR3 amino acids: CAWSRGISYEQYF. The CDR3 DNA reads as TGTGCCTGGAGTAGGGGGATATCCTACGAGCAGTACTTC.